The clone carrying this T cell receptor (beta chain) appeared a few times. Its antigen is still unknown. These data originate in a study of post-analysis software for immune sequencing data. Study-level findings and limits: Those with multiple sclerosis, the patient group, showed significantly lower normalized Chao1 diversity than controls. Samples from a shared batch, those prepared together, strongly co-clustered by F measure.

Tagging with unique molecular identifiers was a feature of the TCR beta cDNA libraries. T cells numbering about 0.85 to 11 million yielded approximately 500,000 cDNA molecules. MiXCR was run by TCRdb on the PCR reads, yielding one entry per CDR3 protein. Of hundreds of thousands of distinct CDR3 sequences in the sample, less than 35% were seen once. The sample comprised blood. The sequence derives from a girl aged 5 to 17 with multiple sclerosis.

The chain's CDR3 is CASSGLAGGALRTDTQYF. CDR3 DNA sequence: TGCGCCAGCAGCGGACTAGCGGGAGGGGCCTTGCGCACAGATACGCAGTATTTT. The rearrangement uses TRBV5-1 and TRBJ2-3, with 15 bases identical to TRBD2. The germline gives CDR1 SGHRS, CDR2 YFSETQ. CDR3 length: 18 residues. Trimming took 4 bases from V and 1 from J; bases not matched to a gene: 7.